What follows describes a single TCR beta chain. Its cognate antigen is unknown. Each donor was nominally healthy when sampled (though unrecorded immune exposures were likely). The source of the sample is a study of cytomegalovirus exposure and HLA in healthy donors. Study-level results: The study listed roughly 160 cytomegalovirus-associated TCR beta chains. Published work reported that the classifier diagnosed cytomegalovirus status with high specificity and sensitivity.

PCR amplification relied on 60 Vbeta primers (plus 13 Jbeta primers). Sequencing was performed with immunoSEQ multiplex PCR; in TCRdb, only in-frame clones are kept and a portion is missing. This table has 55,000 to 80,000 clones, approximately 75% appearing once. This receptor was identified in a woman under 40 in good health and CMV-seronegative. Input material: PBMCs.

CDR3 sequence (DNA): TGTGCCAGCAGCTCGCTGACAGGGGCCAGAGATACGCAGTATTTT. Translating it yields CASSSLTGARDTQYF. The gene calls are TRBV7-2 and TRBJ2-3; 8 bases align to TRBD1. The V gene's germline CDR1 is SGHTA and CDR2 FQGNSA. Trimming took 4 bases from V and 5 from J; bases not matched to a gene: 8. CDR3 length: 15 amino acids.